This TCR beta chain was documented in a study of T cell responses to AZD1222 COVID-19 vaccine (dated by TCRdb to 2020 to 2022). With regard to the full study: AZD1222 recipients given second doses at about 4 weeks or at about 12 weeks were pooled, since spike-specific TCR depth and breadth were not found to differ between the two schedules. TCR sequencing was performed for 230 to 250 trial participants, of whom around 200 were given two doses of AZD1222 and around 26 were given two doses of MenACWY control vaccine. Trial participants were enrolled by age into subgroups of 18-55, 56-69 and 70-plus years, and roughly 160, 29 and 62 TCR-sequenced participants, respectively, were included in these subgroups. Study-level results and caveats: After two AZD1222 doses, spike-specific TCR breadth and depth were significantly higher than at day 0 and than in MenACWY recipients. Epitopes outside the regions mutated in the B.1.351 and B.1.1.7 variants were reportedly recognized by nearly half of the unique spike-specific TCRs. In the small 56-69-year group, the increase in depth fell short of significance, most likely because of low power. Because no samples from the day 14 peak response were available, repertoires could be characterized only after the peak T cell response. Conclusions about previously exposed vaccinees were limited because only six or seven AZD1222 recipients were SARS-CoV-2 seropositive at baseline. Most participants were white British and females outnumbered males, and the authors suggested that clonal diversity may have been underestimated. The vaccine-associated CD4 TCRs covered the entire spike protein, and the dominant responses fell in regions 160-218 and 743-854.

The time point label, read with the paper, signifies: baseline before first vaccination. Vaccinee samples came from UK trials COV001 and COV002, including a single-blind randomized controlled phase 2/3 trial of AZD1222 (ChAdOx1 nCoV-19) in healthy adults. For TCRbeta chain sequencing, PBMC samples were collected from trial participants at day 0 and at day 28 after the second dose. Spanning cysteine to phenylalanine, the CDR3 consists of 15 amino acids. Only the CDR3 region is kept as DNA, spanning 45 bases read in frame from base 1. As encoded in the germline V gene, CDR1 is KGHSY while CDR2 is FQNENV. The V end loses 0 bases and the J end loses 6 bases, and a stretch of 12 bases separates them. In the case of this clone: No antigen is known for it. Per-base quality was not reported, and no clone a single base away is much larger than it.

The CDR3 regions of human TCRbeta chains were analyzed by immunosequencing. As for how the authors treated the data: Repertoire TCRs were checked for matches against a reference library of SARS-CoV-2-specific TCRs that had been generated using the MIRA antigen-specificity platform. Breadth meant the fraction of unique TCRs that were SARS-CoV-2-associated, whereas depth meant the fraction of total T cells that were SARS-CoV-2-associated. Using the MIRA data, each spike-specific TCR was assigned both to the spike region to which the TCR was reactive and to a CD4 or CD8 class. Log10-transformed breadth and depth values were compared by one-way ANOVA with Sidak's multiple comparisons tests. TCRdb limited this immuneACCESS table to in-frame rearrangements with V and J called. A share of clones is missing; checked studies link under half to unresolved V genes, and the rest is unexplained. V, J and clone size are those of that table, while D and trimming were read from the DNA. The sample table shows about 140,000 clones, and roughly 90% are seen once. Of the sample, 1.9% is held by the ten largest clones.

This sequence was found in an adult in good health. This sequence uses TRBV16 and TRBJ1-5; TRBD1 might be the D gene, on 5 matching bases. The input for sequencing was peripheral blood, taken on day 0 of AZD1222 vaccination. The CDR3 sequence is CASSQSQGNSQPQHF. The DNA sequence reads TGTGCCAGCAGCCAATCGCAGGGAAATTCTCAGCCCCAGCATTTT.